The rows below give T cell receptor beta chains drawn from one sample of a study of T cells in Graves' hyperthyroidism and ophthalmopathy. TCRdb re-called the multiplex PCR reads through MiXCR, storing one row per CDR3 protein. The table lists about 180,000 distinct CDR3 sequences, over 15% of them singletons. The source material was blood. The receptors come from a woman between 50 and 59 years old with Graves' hyperthyroidism. The CDR3 runs from the conserved cysteine through the conserved F or W. D genes are given only for firm matches. Clone size appears in some rows only: once, few, many, or a class for an expanded clone.

CASSQDRTVSDGYTF	TGTGCCAGCAGCCAAGATCGGACCGTCAGCGATGGCTACACCTTC	NA	TRBV4-2	TRBJ1-2	NA
CATLEGGSRNTIYF	TGTGCCACCCTAGAGGGGGGGAGCCGAAACACCATATATTTT	NA	TRBV6-1	TRBJ1-3	many
CASMKGGQHTQYF	TGTGCCAGCATGAAGGGGGGCCAACATACGCAGTATTTT	NA	TRBV12-3/TRBV12-4	TRBJ2-3	many
CASSVYGNYNSPLHF	TGTGCCAGCAGCGTATACGGCAACTATAATTCACCCCTCCACTTT	NA	TRBV9	TRBJ1-6	many
CASSQDLEDSSFDQPQHF	TGTGCCAGCAGCCAAGATCTAGAGGACAGCTCATTCGATCAGCCCCAGCATTTT	NA	TRBV3-1	TRBJ1-5	NA
CASSPPDRRATEAFF	TGTGCCAGCTCACCACCTGACCGCAGGGCCACTGAAGCTTTCTTT	NA	TRBV18	TRBJ1-1	many
CASTKATGYTEAFF	TGTGCCAGCACGAAAGCTACAGGGTACACTGAAGCTTTCTTT	NA	TRBV7-2	TRBJ1-1	many
CASTWSQETQYF	TGTGCCAGCACATGGAGCCAAGAGACCCAGTACTTC	NA	TRBV7-2	TRBJ2-5	few
CASSLGQDEKLFF	TGTGCCAGCAGCCTAGGACAGGATGAAAAACTGTTTTTT	TRBD1	TRBV7-9	TRBJ1-4	many
CASRVGGPSSYNEQFF	TGTGCCAGCAGAGTAGGGGGGCCGAGCTCCTACAATGAGCAGTTCTTC	NA	TRBV12-3/TRBV12-4	TRBJ2-1	NA
CASSQDGLVAGGAVGYTF	TGTGCCAGCAGCCAAGACGGCTTAGTGGCAGGGGGCGCGGTTGGCTACACCTTC	TRBD1	TRBV4-2	TRBJ1-2	few
CASTWAANTEAFF	TGTGCCAGTACGTGGGCGGCCAACACTGAAGCTTTCTTT	NA	TRBV19	TRBJ1-1	NA
CAINGGQAMTEAFF	TGTGCCATCAATGGCGGGCAGGCTATGACTGAAGCTTTCTTT	NA	TRBV10-3	TRBJ1-1	many
CASSYSRRAGGVDTQYF	TGTGCCAGCAGTTACTCGAGAAGGGCAGGGGGCGTAGATACGCAGTATTTT	TRBD1	TRBV6-5	TRBJ2-3	many
CSARSPGQGGYTF	TGCAGTGCTAGGTCCCCGGGGCAAGGTGGCTACACCTTC	NA	TRBV20-1	TRBJ1-2	NA
CASSFEQAVRSDTQYF	TGCGCCAGCAGCTTTGAGCAAGCTGTTCGGTCAGATACGCAGTATTTT	NA	TRBV5-1	TRBJ2-3	NA
CASRGRQGGYSNYGYTF	TGCGCCAGCCGCGGACGACAGGGAGGGTACTCTAACTATGGCTACACCTTC	TRBD1	TRBV4-1	TRBJ1-2	few
CASSLALETQYF	TGTGCCAGCAGCTTAGCCCTAGAGACCCAGTACTTC	NA	TRBV5-1	TRBJ2-5	many
CASSLAPENEQFF	TGCGCCAGCAGCTTGGCCCCTGAAAATGAGCAGTTCTTC	NA	TRBV5-1	TRBJ2-1	many
CASSLYGEGYNEQFF	TGCGCCAGCAGCTTGTATGGAGAAGGGTACAATGAGCAGTTCTTC	NA	TRBV5-1	TRBJ2-1	many
CASSLRNGNTIYF	TGTGCCAGCAGCCTTCGGAATGGAAACACCATATATTTT	NA	TRBV28	TRBJ1-3	many
CASSFKIRDRGRRDQPQHF	TGTGCCAGCAGTTTCAAGATCCGGGACAGGGGGCGCCGTGATCAGCCCCAGCATTTT	TRBD1	TRBV6-2/TRBV6-3	TRBJ1-5	many
CASSRMTGTQYF	TGTGCCAGCAGCCGAATGACAGGGACCCAGTACTTC	NA	TRBV7-2	TRBJ2-5	many
CASSTVGGLAKNIQYF	TGTGCCAGCAGCACCGTCGGGGGGCTAGCCAAAAACATTCAGTACTTC	NA	TRBV7-2	TRBJ2-4	NA
CASSAQDGNTEAFF	TGTGCCAGCAGTGCCCAAGACGGGAACACTGAAGCTTTCTTT	NA	TRBV2	TRBJ1-1	many
CASRRGQGFNQPQHF	TGTGCCAGCAGGCGGGGACAGGGCTTCAATCAGCCCCAGCATTTT	TRBD1	TRBV27	TRBJ1-5	many
CASSLGLAGVTDTQYF	TGTGCCAGCAGCCTCGGACTAGCGGGGGTCACAGATACGCAGTATTTT	TRBD2	TRBV7-9	TRBJ2-3	many
CASSLTGSSSFSGNTIYF	TGCGCCAGCAGCCTGACAGGGTCTTCTTCTTTCTCTGGAAACACCATATATTTT	TRBD1	TRBV5-1	TRBJ1-3	few
CASRRTDTGELFF	TGTGCCAGCCGTAGAACGGACACCGGGGAGCTGTTTTTT	NA	TRBV2	TRBJ2-2	many
CASIVNLAGTNEQFF	TGTGCCAGCATTGTTAATCTGGCAGGGACCAATGAGCAGTTCTTC	NA	TRBV6-1	TRBJ2-1	many
CASSLLGTPSYEQYF	TGTGCCAGCAGCCTCCTCGGGACGCCCTCCTACGAGCAGTACTTC	NA	TRBV7-3	TRBJ2-7	many
CASKVTGGETQYF	TGTGCCAGCAAGGTGACAGGGGGAGAGACCCAGTACTTC	TRBD1	TRBV7-8	TRBJ2-5	many
CTSSLVGLTGELFF	TGTACCAGCAGCTTAGTTGGGCTGACCGGGGAGCTGTTTTTT	NA	TRBV11-2	TRBJ2-2	NA
CASSQGQGFEQYF	TGCGCCAGCAGCCAAGGACAGGGTTTCGAGCAGTACTTC	TRBD1	TRBV4-1	TRBJ2-7	many
CASTGLTSYEQYF	TGTGCCAGCACCGGGTTAACCTCCTACGAGCAGTACTTC	NA	TRBV28	TRBJ2-7	many
CSALAGSNEKLFF	TGCAGTGCCCTTGCGGGGTCTAATGAAAAACTGTTTTTT	NA	TRBV20-1	TRBJ1-4	many
CASSLGGGVSGRLFF	TGTGCCAGCAGCTTAGGGGGTGGCGTCTCTGGGCGACTGTTTTTT	NA	TRBV7-9	TRBJ1-4	many
CASQIQGTLTLHF	TGTGCCAGCCAGATACAGGGGACCCTCACCCTCCACTTT	TRBD1	TRBV28	TRBJ1-6	many
CATSEIRGLATNEKLFF	TGTGCCACCAGCGAAATCCGGGGCCTCGCAACTAATGAAAAACTGTTTTTT	NA	TRBV15	TRBJ1-4	many
CASSSAPSGEQFF	TGTGCCAGCAGTTCAGCCCCGTCGGGTGAGCAGTTCTTC	NA	TRBV28	TRBJ2-1	once
CASSMAGGDLYYGYTF	TGTGCCAGTAGTATGGCAGGGGGTGACTTGTATTATGGCTACACCTTC	TRBD1	TRBV19	TRBJ1-2	many
CASSISGNRPQHF	TGTGCCAGTAGTATTTCGGGAAATCGGCCCCAGCATTTT	NA	TRBV19	TRBJ1-5	few
CATSASGTGVNQPQHF	TGTGCCACCAGTGCTAGCGGGACAGGGGTTAATCAGCCCCAGCATTTT	TRBD1	TRBV24-1	TRBJ1-5	many
CASSQHYYTEALF	TGTGCCAGCAGCCAACACTATTACACTGAAGCTCTCTTT	NA	TRBV5-4	TRBJ1-1	NA
CASSPTGKHEKLFF	TGTGCCAGCTCACCAACAGGGAAGCATGAAAAACTGTTTTTT	NA	TRBV18	TRBJ1-4	many
CAIAGTDNTGELFF	TGCGCAATAGCAGGGACAGATAACACCGGGGAGCTGTTTTTT	TRBD1	TRBV7-9	TRBJ2-2	many
CASSIAGGPTNTQYF	TGTGCCAGCAGCATAGCGGGGGGGCCCACAAATACGCAGTATTTT	TRBD2	TRBV5-4	TRBJ2-3	many
CASSVAGQPNTIYF	TGTGCCAGCAGCGTAGCTGGCCAGCCAAACACCATATATTTT	NA	TRBV9	TRBJ1-3	many
CASSLLSGGVSQYF	TGTGCCAGCAGTTTACTCAGCGGGGGGGTGTCCCAGTACTTC	TRBD2	TRBV28	TRBJ2-5	many
CASSQVETQYF	TGTGCCAGCAGTCAGGTGGAGACCCAGTACTTC	NA	TRBV6-1	TRBJ2-5	NA
CASSPRVTPGTGELFF	TGTGCCAGCAGCCCCCGAGTAACGCCGGGCACCGGGGAGCTGTTTTTT	NA	TRBV28	TRBJ2-2	few
CASSYAGGGNQPQHF	TGTGCCAGCAGTTACGCGGGAGGCGGGAATCAGCCCCAGCATTTT	NA	TRBV6-2/TRBV6-3	TRBJ1-5	many
CASSTGVLNEKLFF	TGTGCCAGCAGTACAGGGGTTCTTAATGAAAAACTGTTTTTT	TRBD1	TRBV12-3/TRBV12-4	TRBJ1-4	many
CASSQDRTSGGGDTQYF	TGTGCCAGCAGCCAAGATCGAACTAGCGGGGGGGGAGATACGCAGTATTTT	TRBD2	TRBV4-2	TRBJ2-3	NA
CARAPGHKATEAFF	TGTGCCAGGGCACCGGGACATAAGGCCACTGAAGCTTTCTTT	NA	TRBV2	TRBJ1-1	NA
CASRKGLAGGRETQYF	TGTGCCAGCAGGAAGGGGCTAGCGGGGGGGAGGGAGACCCAGTACTTC	TRBD2	TRBV6-1	TRBJ2-5	many
CASSPGLAGIDTQYF	TGTGCCAGCTCACCCGGACTAGCGGGAATAGATACGCAGTATTTT	TRBD2	TRBV18	TRBJ2-3	NA
CASSQVTGLRAFF	TGCGCCAGCAGCCAGGTTACAGGGTTGAGAGCTTTCTTT	NA	TRBV4-1	TRBJ1-1	medium-sized
CASSQGTGGTGELFF	TGTGCCAGCAGCCAAGGAACAGGGGGCACCGGGGAGCTGTTTTTT	TRBD1	TRBV6-1	TRBJ2-2	many